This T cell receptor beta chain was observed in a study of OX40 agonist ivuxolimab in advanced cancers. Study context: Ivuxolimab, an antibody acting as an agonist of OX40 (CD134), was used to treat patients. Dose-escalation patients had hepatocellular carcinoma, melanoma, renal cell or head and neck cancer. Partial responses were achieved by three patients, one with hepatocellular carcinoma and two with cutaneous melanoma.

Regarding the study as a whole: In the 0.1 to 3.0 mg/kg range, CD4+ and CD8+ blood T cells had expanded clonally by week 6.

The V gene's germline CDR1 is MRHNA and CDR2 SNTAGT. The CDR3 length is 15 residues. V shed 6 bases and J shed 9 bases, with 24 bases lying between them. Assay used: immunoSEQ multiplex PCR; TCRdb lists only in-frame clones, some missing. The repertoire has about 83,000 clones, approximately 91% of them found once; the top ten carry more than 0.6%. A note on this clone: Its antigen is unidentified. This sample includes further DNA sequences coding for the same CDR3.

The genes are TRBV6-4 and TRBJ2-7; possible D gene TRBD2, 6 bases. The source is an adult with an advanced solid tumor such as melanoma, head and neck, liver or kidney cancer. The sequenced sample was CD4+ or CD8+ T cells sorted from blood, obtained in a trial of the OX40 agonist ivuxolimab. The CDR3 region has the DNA TGTGCCAGCAGGCCCGAATACGACCGGGGGTGGGGGCAGTACTTC. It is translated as CASRPEYDRGWGQYF.